This T cell receptor beta chain came from a study of blood T cell repertoires in COVID-19. Clones were sequenced by immunoSEQ multiplex PCR, and TCRdb holds only the in-frame ones, with some missing. The table lists 200,000 to 300,000 clones, about 89% of them singletons. CDR3 length: 16 residues. The germline gives CDR1 ENHRY, CDR2 SYGVKD. V lost 11 bases and J 3 bases, leaving 25 bases between the germline ends. The sequenced sample consisted of PBMCs or T cells enriched from blood (not recorded which). The gene calls are TRBV10-3 and TRBJ1-2; D is uncertain. This receptor was identified in a man in his forties who had recovered from COVID-19. The CDR3 loop reads CACSPSLTRVDYGYTF. The CDR3 DNA follows: TGTGCCTGCAGCCCCTCGCTGACTAGGGTGGACTATGGCTACACCTTC.